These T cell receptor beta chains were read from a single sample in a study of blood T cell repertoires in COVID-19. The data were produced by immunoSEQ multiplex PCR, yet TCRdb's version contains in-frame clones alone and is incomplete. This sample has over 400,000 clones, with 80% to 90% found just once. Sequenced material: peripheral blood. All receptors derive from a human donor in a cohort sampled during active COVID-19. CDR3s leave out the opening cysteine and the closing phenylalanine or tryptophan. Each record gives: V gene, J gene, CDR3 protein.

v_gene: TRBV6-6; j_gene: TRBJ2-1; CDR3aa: ASSLPGGEQF
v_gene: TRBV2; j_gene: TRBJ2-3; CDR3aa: ASRTGKTDTQY
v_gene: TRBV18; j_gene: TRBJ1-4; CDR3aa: ASSAVQGANEKLF
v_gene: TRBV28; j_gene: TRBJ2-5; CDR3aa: ASSIIRDRIRLTSETQY
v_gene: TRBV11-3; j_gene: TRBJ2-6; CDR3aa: ASSPGGGGSGANVLT
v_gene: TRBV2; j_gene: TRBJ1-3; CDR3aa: ASSGQAVSGNTIY
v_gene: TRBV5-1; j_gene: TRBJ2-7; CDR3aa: ASSFPGSYEQY
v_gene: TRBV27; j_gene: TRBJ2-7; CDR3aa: ASSFGQGLSYEQY
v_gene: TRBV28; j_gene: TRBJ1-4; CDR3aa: ASSLSLVSEKLF
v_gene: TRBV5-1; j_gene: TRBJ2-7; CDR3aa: ASARETRDYEQY
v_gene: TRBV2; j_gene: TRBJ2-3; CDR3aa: ASSLTSGRSGDTQY
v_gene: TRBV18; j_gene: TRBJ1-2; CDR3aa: ASSPTRTGRNYGYT
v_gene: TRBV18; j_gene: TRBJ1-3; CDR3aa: ASSPGQGAGNTIY